These 18 T cell receptor beta chains came from one sample sequenced in a study of blood T cells in healthy people across ages. The use of a sample-barcoded 5' primer and a J-beta primer mix characterized a second PCR of roughly 7 to 11 cycles. TCRdb recomputed calls from the 5' RACE reads with MiXCR, one row per CDR3 protein. The sample includes about 830,000 distinct CDR3 sequences, about 62% of them seen just once. Sequenced sample: blood. These receptors originate from a man aged 30 to 45 in good health.

The chain couples TRBV28 to TRBJ2-1, with D perhaps TRBD1 (6 bases). In germline, CDR1 is MDHEN, CDR2 SYDVKM. The CDR3 spans 14 residues. V gave up 6 bases and J gave up 8 bases, with 17 bases separating them. This CDR3 is CASRLGQPGYEQFF. The DNA of the CDR3 is TGTGCCAGCAGGCTCGGACAGCCCGGGTATGAGCAGTTCTTC. Together with reference TRBV28 and TRBJ2-1, the CDR3 gives the full variable domain: DVKVTQSSRYLVKRTGEKVFLECVQDMDHENMFWYRQDPGLGLRLIYFSYDVKMKEKGDIPEGYSVSREKKERFSLILESASTNQTSMYLCASRLGQPGYEQFFGPGTRLTVL.

This clonotype came up a few times. The V gene is TRBV4-3, the J gene TRBJ1-4; D is unclear. Deletions cut 5 bases from V and 0 bases from J, with 19 bases between. The germline gives CDR1 LGHNA, CDR2 YSLEER. There are 18 residues in the CDR3. CDR3 DNA: TGCGCCAGCAGCTGGACCGGGATCGATGATGCAACTAATGAAAAACTGTTTTTT. It codes for CASSWTGIDDATNEKLFF.

As concerns this clonotype: Since a much larger clone is just one base distant, this may be a read error. The chain is built from TRBV6-4 and TRBJ2-3; TRBD2 matches at 7 bases. The CDR3 is made up of 15 amino acids. CDR1 is MRHNA, CDR2 SNTAGT, per germline. DNA for the CDR3: TGTGCCAGCAGTGACGCCGGGGGGAGCACAGAGACGCAGTATTTT. This encodes CASSDAGGSTETQYF.

This clonotype was detected once. The chain uses TRBV6-2 or TRBV6-3 and TRBJ2-5; D might be TRBD1 (6 bases). Trimming shortened V by 5 bases and J by 11 bases, and 12 bases separated the two germline ends. Germline V gene data show CDR1 as MNHEY and CDR2 as SVGEGT. CDR3 length: 11 residues. CDR3 loop: CASSMGQEQYF. CDR3 nucleotides: TGTGCCAGCAGTATGGGACAAGAGCAGTACTTC.

The genes are TRBV12-5 and TRBJ2-3, with a tentative D call TRBD1 (6 bases). The CDR3 runs to 16 residues. Looked up from germline, CDR1 is LGHNT and CDR2 is FRNRAP. With 7 bases removed from V and 1 base from J, the gap between germline ends came to 18 bases. In DNA, the CDR3 is TGTGCTAGTGCCCCGGACAGCCTTAAGGGCACAGATACGCAGTATTTT. Amino acid sequence: CASAPDSLKGTDTQYF.

This clonotype appeared a few times. The chain has TRBV12-3 or TRBV12-4 and TRBJ1-6; D gene ambiguous. This CDR3 region has 15 residues. The V and J ends lost 5 bases and 8 bases respectively, with 16 bases between them. The CDR3: CASSPSLANDSPLHF. The CDR3 nucleotides read TGTGCCAGCAGTCCCAGTTTGGCGAATGATTCACCCCTCCACTTT.

The chain employs TRBV12-3 or TRBV12-4 and TRBJ2-1, with D maybe TRBD2 (6 bases). The germline V and J ends were trimmed by 0 bases and 2 bases, with 11 bases remaining between them. The CDR3 is 16 residues long. CDR3 coding DNA: TGTGCCAGCAGTTTAGCACGGGGGTCCCCCTACAATGAGCAGTTCTTC. Its protein is CASSLARGSPYNEQFF.

V is TRBV6-6 and J is TRBJ2-7, with 7 positions matching TRBD1. J was trimmed by 3 bases and V by 5 bases; bases with no gene match: 10. The length of the CDR3 is 15 residues. Germline V CDR1 and CDR2: MNHNY, SVGAGI (reference sequence). The CDR3: CASSDRQGPYYEQYF. Written as DNA, the CDR3 is TGTGCCAGCAGTGACAGACAGGGACCCTACTACGAGCAGTACTTC.

V usage is TRBV24-1 and J usage is TRBJ1-1, with D possibly matching TRBD1 (5 bases). With 4 bases removed from V and 2 bases from J, the gap between germline ends came to 10 bases. Germline V gene lookup returns CDR1 KGHDR and CDR2 SFDVKD. This CDR3 comprises 14 residues. The chain's CDR3 is CATSERGGNTEAFF. In DNA form, the CDR3 reads TGTGCCACCAGTGAGAGGGGTGGCAACACTGAAGCTTTCTTT.

In its sample, this clonotype was seen a few times. The gene calls are TRBV2 and TRBJ2-5; 8 nucleotides agree with TRBD2. Germline loops: CDR1 SNHLY, CDR2 FYNNEI. The length of the CDR3 is 14 residues. J lost 7 bases, V lost 7 bases, and 11 bases had no gene match. Here the CDR3 reads CASTGRGVGLTQYF. Written as DNA, the CDR3 is TGTGCCAGCACCGGGCGGGGGGTCGGCTTGACCCAGTACTTC. The full variable domain, completed using reference TRBV2 and TRBJ2-5, is EPEVTQTPSHQVTQMGQEVILRCVPISNHLYFYWYRQILGQKVEFLVSFYNNEISEKSEIFDDQFSVERPDGSNFTLKIRSTKLEDSAMYFCASTGRGVGLTQYFGPGTRLLVL.

This clonotype was detected once. The gene calls are TRBV7-9 and TRBJ2-7; TRBD1 agrees at 8 bases. The J call may be faulty, since TRBJ2-1 better matches the DNA end. CDR1 is SEHNR, CDR2 FQNEAQ, per germline (reference sequence). CDR3 size: 16 residues. The CDR3 DNA is TGTGCCAGCAGCCCTACGGCAGGGGGCAAGGACAATGAGCAGTTCTTC. Residues: CASSPTAGGKDNEQFF.

This sequence joins TRBV20-1 and TRBJ1-6; the D gene is possibly TRBD1 (5 bases). V gave up 7 bases and J gave up 10 bases, with 20 bases separating them. The germline V gene encodes CDR1 DFQATT and CDR2 SNEGSKA (reference sequence). This CDR3 spans 14 amino acids. The DNA of the CDR3 is TGCAGTGGAACGGGACCCACGCAAGGATCACCCCTCCACTTT. Its protein is CSGTGPTQGSPLHF.

The chain links TRBV9 to TRBJ2-7; 9 positions match TRBD1. The V segment lost 4 bases and the J segment 2 bases; nucleotides outside the gene matches: 10. The CDR3 has 16 residues. CDR1 is SGDLS and CDR2 is YYNGEE in the germline V gene. CDR3: CASSPHPGTGTYEQYF. In DNA form, the CDR3 reads TGTGCCAGCAGCCCCCACCCCGGGACAGGGACCTACGAGCAGTACTTC.

This clonotype was observed a single time. This rearrangement joins TRBV6-1 to TRBJ1-4; possible D gene TRBD1, 5 bases. The length of the CDR3 is 14 residues. Trimming stripped 6 bases from V and 8 bases from J, with 16 bases between. The germline V gene has CDR1 MNHNS and CDR2 SASEGT. CDR3 loop: CASSEGSLQEKLFF. CDR3 bases: TGTGCCAGCAGCGAGGGGAGTCTTCAGGAAAAACTGTTTTTT.

V is TRBV10-3 and J is TRBJ2-2; 10 bases fit TRBD2. CDR1 is ENHRY, CDR2 SYGVKD, per germline. The junction had 4 bases not matched to a gene; V was cut back by 6 bases and J by 6 bases. This CDR3 has 14 amino acids. For the CDR3, the DNA is TGTGCCATCAGATCCGGGACTAGCGCCGGGGAGCTGTTTTTT. This sequence encodes CAIRSGTSAGELFF.

Comment on this clonotype: A read error may be the cause here, since a much bigger clone is one base away. This rearrangement joins TRBV7-2 to TRBJ2-7; D is unresolved. The CDR3 sequence is 16 residues long. Trimming stripped 3 bases from V and 1 base from J, with 16 bases between. Per germline, CDR1 SGHTA and CDR2 FQGNSA. The chain's CDR3 is CASSFFADRSSYEQYF. DNA of the CDR3: TGTGCCAGCAGCTTTTTCGCTGACCGGTCTTCCTACGAGCAGTACTTC.

This clonotype has just a few counts. The chain joins TRBV18 to TRBJ2-5, with unresolved D. Trimming took 4 bases from V and 5 from J, leaving 11 bases between them. The CDR3 is 13 amino acids. Germline values: CDR1 KGHSH, CDR2 LQKENI. The CDR3 nucleotides read TGTGCCAGCTCACAACCTCGGACCGAGACCCAGTACTTC. This codes for CASSQPRTETQYF.

CDR3 sequence (DNA): TGTGCCAGCAGCAGCCTAGGGATTGGGGGGGCCCCCACTCAGCAGTACTTC. This translates into CASSSLGIGGAPTQQYF. The chain is built from TRBV7-2 and TRBJ2-7; tentative D call: TRBD2 (7 bases). V was cut by 5 bases and J by 8 bases, with 28 bases left in between. The CDR3 has 17 residues. Germline V gene lookup returns CDR1 SGHTA and CDR2 FQGNSA.